This T cell receptor (beta chain) emerged from a study of blood T cell repertoires in COVID-19. For the study at large: Donors in the United States, Italy and Spain gave samples during acute or convalescent COVID-19. The analysed material was cDNA or gDNA that came from T cells, B-cell-depleted T cells, or PBMCs.

This clone appeared a few times. How the authors handled the data: By means of reference gene primer amplification, nucleated cell counts were estimated. TCRdb keeps only in-frame clones here, not all; method: immunoSEQ multiplex PCR. V and J calls and clone size follow that table, whereas D and trimming were derived from the DNA. This repertoire shows approximately 150,000 clones, around 88% found once; its top ten account for roughly 30%. The germline V gene encodes CDR1 KGHDR and CDR2 SFDVKD. This CDR3 has 13 amino acids. Deletions cut 2 bases from V and 5 bases from J, with 8 bases between. The sequence was collected from a human donor in a cohort sampled during active COVID-19. Material: peripheral blood. This chain links TRBV24-1 with TRBJ2-5; D perhaps matches TRBD2 (5 bases). The CDR3: CATSDYPGETQYF. The CDR3 DNA sequence: TGTGCCACCAGTGATTACCCGGGGGAGACCCAGTACTTC.